This TCR beta chain came from a study of T cells after yellow fever vaccination. It was through 5'RACE template switching that TCR cDNA was made, with a universal primer site and UMIs added. TCRdb independently ran MiXCR on the 5' RACE reads; one entry per CDR3 protein. The sample consists of some 300,000 distinct CDR3 sequences, around 3.6% of them appearing once. This CDR3 comprises 15 residues. Germline CDR1 is MDHEN and CDR2 is SYDVKM. Trimming took 3 bases from V and 5 from J, leaving 16 bases between them. The receptor comes from a man aged 18 to 29 who received the YFV17D yellow fever vaccine. Material: PBMCs, obtained on the day of the yellow fever booster vaccination. The rearrangement uses TRBV28 and TRBJ2-5, with D maybe TRBD2 (7 bases). CDR3 loop: CASSFLGGGGETQYF. The CDR3 DNA is TGTGCCAGCAGTTTTCTGGGGGGGGGCGGGGAGACCCAGTACTTC. The whole variable domain, filled in from reference TRBV28 and TRBJ2-5, reads DVKVTQSSRYLVKRTGEKVFLECVQDMDHENMFWYRQDPGLGLRLIYFSYDVKMKEKGDIPEGYSVSREKKERFSLILESASTNQTSMYLCASSFLGGGGETQYFGPGTRLLVL.